This is a list of T cell receptor beta chains from one sample in a study of T cells in tumors and immune-related adverse events. Repertoires were generated with immunoSEQ multiplex PCR, while TCRdb's copy carries only in-frame clones and drops some. The sample yields 4,100 or so clones, around 80% seen once. The sequences come from skin tissue, collected from a patient treated with anti-PD-1 therapy. These receptor sequences come from a female donor with metastatic renal cell carcinoma. Both conserved end residues are part of each CDR3. A D gene is named only where the DNA matches it firmly. The size of a clone is reported for some rows only, either as once, few or many, or as a class for expanded clones.

v_gene: TRBV29-1; abundance: -; len: 9; d_gene: -; j_gene: TRBJ1-2; CDR3aa: CSLAGGYTF; CDR3nt: TGCAGCCTCGCGGGTGGCTACACCTTC
v_gene: TRBV9; abundance: -; len: 12; d_gene: -; j_gene: TRBJ2-3; CDR3aa: CASAVRTDTQYF; CDR3nt: TGTGCCAGCGCCGTTCGCACAGATACGCAGTATTTT
v_gene: TRBV6-5; abundance: -; len: 13; d_gene: TRBD1; j_gene: TRBJ1-1; CDR3aa: CASSLSGTGAAFF; CDR3nt: TGTGCCAGCAGTTTGTCCGGGACAGGGGCAGCTTTCTTT
v_gene: TRBV5-1; abundance: -; len: 14; d_gene: TRBD1; j_gene: TRBJ2-5; CDR3aa: CASSTRTGRETQHF; CDR3nt: TGCGCCAGCAGTACGCGGACAGGGAGAGAGACCCAGCACTTC
v_gene: TRBV29-1; abundance: -; len: 16; d_gene: -; j_gene: TRBJ2-5; CDR3aa: CSVAKPKSTVQETQYF; CDR3nt: TGCAGCGTTGCAAAACCCAAAAGCACGGTCCAAGAGACCCAGTACTTC
v_gene: TRBV7-9; abundance: few; len: 17; d_gene: -; j_gene: TRBJ1-1; CDR3aa: CASSLMSPQTLNTEAFF; CDR3nt: TGTGCCAGCAGCTTAATGTCACCCCAAACCCTGAACACTGAAGCTTTCTTT
v_gene: TRBV7-2; abundance: -; len: 12; d_gene: -; j_gene: TRBJ2-5; CDR3aa: CASSYSTQTQYF; CDR3nt: TGTGCCAGCAGCTATTCTACGCAGACCCAGTACTTC
v_gene: TRBV6-5; abundance: -; len: 13; d_gene: -; j_gene: TRBJ2-2; CDR3aa: CASSSGITGELFF; CDR3nt: TGTGCCAGCAGCTCAGGGATCACCGGGGAGCTGTTTTTT
v_gene: TRBV30; abundance: -; len: 14; d_gene: -; j_gene: TRBJ2-7; CDR3aa: CAWSVGGRFYEQYF; CDR3nt: TGTGCCTGGAGTGTTGGGGGGAGGTTCTACGAGCAGTACTTC
v_gene: TRBV28; abundance: -; len: 10; d_gene: -; j_gene: TRBJ1-2; CDR3aa: CAAGRGGYTF; CDR3nt: TGTGCCGCAGGGCGGGGTGGCTACACCTTC
v_gene: TRBV29-1; abundance: medium-sized; len: 11; d_gene: -; j_gene: TRBJ1-1; CDR3aa: CSVGLNTEAFF; CDR3nt: TGCAGCGTTGGCCTGAACACTGAAGCTTTCTTT
v_gene: TRBV5-6; abundance: -; len: 12; d_gene: -; j_gene: TRBJ2-3; CDR3aa: CASSLSWDTQYF; CDR3nt: TGTGCCAGCAGCTTATCTTGGGATACGCAGTATTTT
v_gene: TRBV18; abundance: -; len: 16; d_gene: TRBD1; j_gene: TRBJ1-2; CDR3aa: CASSSTTGTDQYGYTF; CDR3nt: TGTGCCAGCTCTTCGACCACCGGGACAGATCAATATGGCTACACCTTC
v_gene: TRBV10-1; abundance: -; len: 14; d_gene: -; j_gene: TRBJ2-3; CDR3aa: CASSSGTSKDTQYF; CDR3nt: TGCGCCAGCAGCTCCGGGACAAGTAAAGATACGCAGTATTTT
v_gene: TRBV5-3; abundance: -; len: 15; d_gene: -; j_gene: TRBJ1-1; CDR3aa: CASSSAGHLNTEAFF; CDR3nt: TGTGCCAGCAGCTCAGCGGGACACCTGAACACTGAAGCTTTCTTT
v_gene: TRBV2; abundance: few; len: 15; d_gene: TRBD1; j_gene: TRBJ2-1; CDR3aa: CASSEPDRGYNEQFF; CDR3nt: TGTGCCAGCAGTGAACCGGACAGGGGATACAATGAGCAGTTCTTC
v_gene: TRBV4-1; abundance: -; len: 15; d_gene: TRBD1; j_gene: TRBJ1-5; CDR3aa: CASSQEGTGHQPQHF; CDR3nt: TGCGCCAGCAGCCAAGAAGGGACAGGGCATCAGCCCCAGCATTTT
v_gene: TRBV9; abundance: -; len: 15; d_gene: -; j_gene: TRBJ2-5; CDR3aa: CASSVAANSLETQYF; CDR3nt: TGTGCCAGCAGCGTAGCAGCAAATTCACTAGAGACCCAGTACTTC
v_gene: TRBV6-5; abundance: -; len: 13; d_gene: -; j_gene: TRBJ1-1; CDR3aa: CASARSVNTEAFF; CDR3nt: TGTGCCAGCGCACGGTCAGTGAACACTGAAGCTTTCTTT
v_gene: TRBV5-1; abundance: -; len: 15; d_gene: -; j_gene: TRBJ1-5; CDR3aa: CASSLGTQPNQPQHF; CDR3nt: TGCGCCAGCAGCTTGGGGACTCAGCCCAATCAGCCCCAGCATTTT
v_gene: TRBV21-1; abundance: -; len: 17; d_gene: -; j_gene: TRBJ2-2; CDR3aa: CASSSRGLAGDDGELFF; CDR3nt: TGTGCCAGCAGCAGCCGAGGACTAGCGGGAGATGACGGGGAGCTGTTTTTT
v_gene: TRBV5-1; abundance: -; len: 17; d_gene: TRBD2; j_gene: TRBJ2-7; CDR3aa: CASSLFLAGQYPNEQYF; CDR3nt: TGCGCCAGCAGCTTGTTTTTAGCGGGACAATATCCTAACGAGCAGTACTTC
v_gene: TRBV21-1; abundance: once; len: 21; d_gene: -; j_gene: TRBJ1-1; CDR3aa: CASSKEGTVGGGAGLDTEAFF; CDR3nt: -
v_gene: TRBV27; abundance: -; len: 15; d_gene: -; j_gene: TRBJ2-1; CDR3aa: CASGQQRGVYNEQFF; CDR3nt: TGTGCCAGCGGACAGCAGCGGGGAGTGTACAATGAGCAGTTCTTC
v_gene: TRBV27; abundance: -; len: 15; d_gene: -; j_gene: TRBJ1-2; CDR3aa: CASSLFGGAAYGYTF; CDR3nt: TGTGCCAGCAGTTTATTTGGGGGCGCGGCCTATGGCTACACCTTC
v_gene: TRBV5-1; abundance: -; len: 14; d_gene: TRBD1; j_gene: TRBJ2-5; CDR3aa: CASSTRTGRETQYF; CDR3nt: TGCGCCAGCAGTACGCGGACAGGGAGAGAGACCCAGTACTTC
v_gene: TRBV5-1; abundance: -; len: 14; d_gene: -; j_gene: TRBJ2-1; CDR3aa: CASSLDLFTDEQFF; CDR3nt: TGCGCCAGCAGCTTAGACTTGTTTACCGATGAGCAGTTCTTC
v_gene: TRBV5-6; abundance: -; len: 15; d_gene: TRBD1; j_gene: TRBJ2-7; CDR3aa: CASSRGQGLPYEQYF; CDR3nt: TGTGCCAGCAGCCGGGGACAGGGCCTACCCTACGAGCAGTACTTC
v_gene: TRBV19; abundance: -; len: 14; d_gene: -; j_gene: TRBJ2-7; CDR3aa: CASSPGTFNYEQYF; CDR3nt: TGTGCCAGTAGCCCGGGGACATTTAACTACGAGCAGTACTTC
v_gene: TRBV27; abundance: few; len: 15; d_gene: TRBD1; j_gene: TRBJ1-5; CDR3aa: CASSPGQRGGQPQHF; CDR3nt: TGTGCCAGCAGTCCGGGACAGCGGGGCGGACAGCCCCAGCATTTT
v_gene: TRBV4-2; abundance: -; len: 16; d_gene: -; j_gene: TRBJ2-7; CDR3aa: CASSQEVALVTYEQYF; CDR3nt: TGTGCCAGCAGCCAAGAAGTAGCCCTTGTTACCTACGAGCAGTACTTC
v_gene: TRBV7-8; abundance: -; len: 18; d_gene: -; j_gene: TRBJ2-2; CDR3aa: CASSPHRLTRGNTGELFF; CDR3nt: TGTGCCAGCAGCCCACACAGGCTGACAAGAGGGAACACCGGGGAGCTGTTTTTT
v_gene: TRBV18; abundance: -; len: 13; d_gene: -; j_gene: TRBJ1-1; CDR3aa: CASSPDSYTEAFF; CDR3nt: TGTGCCAGCTCACCGGATTCTTACACTGAAGCTTTCTTT
v_gene: TRBV6-6; abundance: -; len: 15; d_gene: TRBD1; j_gene: TRBJ1-2; CDR3aa: CASSRSDRAPIGYTF; CDR3nt: TGTGCCAGCAGTCGCTCGGACAGGGCCCCTATAGGCTACACCTTC
v_gene: TRBV10-3; abundance: -; len: 18; d_gene: TRBD1; j_gene: TRBJ2-7; CDR3aa: CAISEGTGMARVGYEQYF; CDR3nt: TGTGCCATCAGTGAAGGGACAGGGATGGCCAGAGTAGGCTACGAGCAGTACTTC
v_gene: TRBV5-1; abundance: -; len: 15; d_gene: TRBD2; j_gene: TRBJ2-5; CDR3aa: CASRLSGSYQETQYF; CDR3nt: TGCGCCAGCAGACTGAGCGGGAGTTATCAAGAGACCCAGTACTTC
v_gene: TRBV25-1; abundance: -; len: 13; d_gene: TRBD1; j_gene: TRBJ1-5; CDR3aa: CASRGQVNQPQHF; CDR3nt: TGTGCCAGCAGGGGACAGGTAAATCAGCCCCAGCATTTT
v_gene: TRBV10-3; abundance: once; len: 16; d_gene: -; j_gene: TRBJ1-1; CDR3aa: CAISGRVPGRSTEAFF; CDR3nt: TGTGCCATCAGTGGGAGAGTACCAGGGAGGAGCACTGAAGCTTTCTTT
v_gene: TRBV5-4; abundance: -; len: 14; d_gene: -; j_gene: TRBJ2-2; CDR3aa: CASSRDSNTGELFF; CDR3nt: TGTGCCAGCAGCCGGGACTCCAACACCGGGGAGCTGTTTTTT
v_gene: TRBV4-1; abundance: few; len: 15; d_gene: -; j_gene: TRBJ1-1; CDR3aa: CASSQDDRMNTEAFF; CDR3nt: TGCGCCAGCAGCCAAGATGACAGAATGAACACTGAAGCTTTCTTT
v_gene: TRBV7-2; abundance: -; len: 16; d_gene: -; j_gene: TRBJ1-3; CDR3aa: CASSLVSDPSGNTIYF; CDR3nt: TGTGCCAGCAGCTTAGTGTCAGACCCCTCTGGAAACACCATATATTTT
v_gene: TRBV7-6; abundance: -; len: 16; d_gene: TRBD2; j_gene: TRBJ2-1; CDR3aa: CASSREREGRYNEQFF; CDR3nt: TGTGCCAGCAGCCGGGAGCGGGAGGGCCGTTACAATGAGCAGTTCTTC
v_gene: TRBV6-6; abundance: -; len: 13; d_gene: -; j_gene: TRBJ2-7; CDR3aa: CASSQQATYEQYF; CDR3nt: TGTGCCAGCAGTCAGCAGGCTACCTACGAGCAGTACTTC
v_gene: TRBV7-2; abundance: once; len: 13; d_gene: TRBD1; j_gene: TRBJ2-2; CDR3aa: CASSVTGAGELFF; CDR3nt: TGTGCCAGCAGCGTTACAGGGGCAGGGGAGCTGTTTTTT
v_gene: TRBV7-2; abundance: -; len: 16; d_gene: TRBD2; j_gene: TRBJ2-3; CDR3aa: CASSSQAGGTTDTQYF; CDR3nt: TGTGCCAGCAGCTCACAAGCGGGAGGGACCACAGATACGCAGTATTTT
v_gene: TRBV5-4; abundance: -; len: 14; d_gene: -; j_gene: TRBJ1-1; CDR3aa: CASSLGVANTEAFF; CDR3nt: TGTGCCAGCAGCTTGGGGGTCGCGAACACTGAAGCTTTCTTT
v_gene: TRBV7-9; abundance: -; len: 14; d_gene: -; j_gene: TRBJ2-7; CDR3aa: CASSLVDGAYEQYF; CDR3nt: TGTGCCAGCAGCTTAGTGGACGGCGCCTACGAGCAGTACTTC
v_gene: TRBV28; abundance: -; len: 16; d_gene: -; j_gene: TRBJ2-2; CDR3aa: CASSAPTGRNTGELFF; CDR3nt: TGTGCCAGCAGTGCCCCTACTGGAAGAAACACCGGGGAGCTGTTTTTT
v_gene: TRBV10-1; abundance: -; len: 15; d_gene: -; j_gene: TRBJ1-1; CDR3aa: CASSDEGGATTKAFF; CDR3nt: TGCGCCAGCAGTGATGAGGGGGGGGCGACGACAAAAGCTTTCTTT
v_gene: TRBV5-5; abundance: -; len: 14; d_gene: -; j_gene: TRBJ2-4; CDR3aa: CASSLAGGKNIQYF; CDR3nt: TGTGCCAGCAGCTTGGCCGGGGGAAAAAACATTCAGTACTTC
v_gene: TRBV5-6; abundance: -; len: 12; d_gene: -; j_gene: TRBJ2-7; CDR3aa: CASSLWNYEQYF; CDR3nt: TGTGCCAGCAGCTTGTGGAACTACGAGCAGTACTTC
v_gene: TRBV2; abundance: -; len: 14; d_gene: -; j_gene: TRBJ2-1; CDR3aa: CASSQSLAYNEQFF; CDR3nt: TGTGCCAGCAGTCAATCCCTAGCCTACAATGAGCAGTTCTTC